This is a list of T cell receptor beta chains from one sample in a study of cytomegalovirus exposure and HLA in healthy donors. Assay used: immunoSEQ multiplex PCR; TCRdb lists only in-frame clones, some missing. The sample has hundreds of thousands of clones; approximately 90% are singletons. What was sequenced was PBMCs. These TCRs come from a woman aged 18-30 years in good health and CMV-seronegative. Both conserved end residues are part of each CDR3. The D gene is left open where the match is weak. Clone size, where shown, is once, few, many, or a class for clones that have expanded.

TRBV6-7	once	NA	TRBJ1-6	CASSYSSDEDSPLHF	TGTGCCAGCAGTTACTCGAGCGATGAGGATTCACCCCTCCACTTT
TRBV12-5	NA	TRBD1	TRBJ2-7	CASGLTLTTGGSPYEQYF	TGTGCTAGTGGTTTGACTCTGACGACAGGGGGCTCCCCTTACGAGCAGTACTTC
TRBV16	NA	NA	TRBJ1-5	CASSQQGSSNQPQHF	TGTGCCAGCAGCCAACAGGGATCTAGCAATCAGCCCCAGCATTTT
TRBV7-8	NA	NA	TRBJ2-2	CASRRGNAAQTGELFF	TGTGCCAGCAGAAGAGGGAATGCGGCTCAGACCGGGGAGCTGTTTTTT
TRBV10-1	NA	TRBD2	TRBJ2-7	CASSLGTSGTYEQYF	TGCGCCAGCAGCCTGGGGACTAGCGGGACCTACGAGCAGTACTTC
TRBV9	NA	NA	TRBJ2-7	CASGGHFSYEQYF	TGTGCCAGCGGAGGTCACTTTTCCTACGAGCAGTACTTC
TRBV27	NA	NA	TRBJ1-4	CASSLQATNEKLFF	TGTGCCAGCAGTTTACAGGCAACTAATGAAAAACTGTTTTTT
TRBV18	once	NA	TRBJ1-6	CASSPPQSRQSNSPLHF	TGTGCCAGCTCACCACCCCAATCGCGACAGAGTAATTCACCCCTCCACTTT
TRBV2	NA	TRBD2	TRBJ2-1	CASSWTSGGGDEQFF	TGTGCCAGCAGCTGGACTAGCGGGGGAGGCGATGAGCAGTTCTTC
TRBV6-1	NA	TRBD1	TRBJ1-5	CASSRQGEDGQPQHF	TGTGCCAGCAGTCGACAGGGGGAAGACGGTCAGCCCCAGCATTTT
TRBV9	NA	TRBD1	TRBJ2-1	CASSVEPPGTGTYNEQFF	TGTGCCAGCAGCGTAGAGCCTCCTGGGACAGGGACCTACAATGAGCAGTTCTTC
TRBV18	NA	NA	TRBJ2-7	CASSPLETVDTREQYF	TGTGCCAGCTCACCACTAGAGACAGTCGACACGAGGGAGCAGTACTTC
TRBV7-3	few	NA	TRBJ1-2	CASSSAPTESYGYTF	TGTGCCAGCAGCTCAGCCCCGACAGAGAGCTATGGCTACACCTTC
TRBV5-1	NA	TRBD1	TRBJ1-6	CASSLAEGGPLHF	TGCGCCAGCAGCTTGGCCGAAGGGGGCCCCCTCCACTTT
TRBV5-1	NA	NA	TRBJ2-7	CASSLVTAYEQYF	TGCGCCAGCAGCTTGGTGACAGCTTACGAGCAGTACTTC
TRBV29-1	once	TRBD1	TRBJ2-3	CSVTGTVTDTQYF	TGCAGCGTTACCGGGACAGTAACAGATACGCAGTATTTT
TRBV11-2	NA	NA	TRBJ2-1	CASSGAGLYNEQFF	TGTGCCAGCAGCGGGGCAGGGCTCTACAATGAGCAGTTCTTC
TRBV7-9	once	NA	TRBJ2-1	CASSLIFVRDSFEQFF	TGTGCCAGCAGCTTAATCTTCGTGCGGGACTCATTCGAGCAGTTCTTC
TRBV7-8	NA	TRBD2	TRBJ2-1	CASSLGIAGGKNPYNEQFF	TGTGCCAGCAGCTTAGGAATAGCGGGGGGGAAGAACCCCTACAATGAGCAGTTCTTC
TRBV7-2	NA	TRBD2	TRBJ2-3	CASSPFSGGAWGTDTQYF	TGTGCCAGCAGCCCTTTTAGCGGGGGGGCGTGGGGCACAGATACGCAGTATTTT
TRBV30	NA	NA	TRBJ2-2	CACSLAGELFF	TGTGCCTGCTCACTCGCCGGGGAGCTGTTTTTT
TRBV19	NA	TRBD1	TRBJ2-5	CATSWDRGETQYF	TGTGCCACCTCTTGGGACAGGGGAGAGACCCAGTACTTC
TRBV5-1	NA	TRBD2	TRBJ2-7	CASSPRLAGGYEQYF	TGCGCCAGCAGCCCAAGACTAGCGGGGGGCTACGAGCAGTACTTC
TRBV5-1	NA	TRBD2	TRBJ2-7	CASSPSGGASYEQYF	TGCGCCAGCAGCCCAAGCGGGGGGGCTTCCTACGAGCAGTACTTC
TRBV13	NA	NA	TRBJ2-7	CASSFLGGAEQYF	TGTGCCAGCAGCTTTCTAGGGGGGGCCGAGCAGTACTTC
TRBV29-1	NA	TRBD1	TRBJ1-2	CSVGTGQSYGYTF	TGCAGCGTGGGGACGGGACAGTCATATGGCTACACCTTC
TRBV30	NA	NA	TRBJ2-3	CAWSLLGDTQYF	TGTGCCTGGAGCCTACTAGGAGATACGCAGTATTTT
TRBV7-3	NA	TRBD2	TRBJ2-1	CASSFFAGGTDNEQFF	TGTGCCAGCAGCTTTTTTGCGGGGGGCACGGACAATGAGCAGTTCTTC
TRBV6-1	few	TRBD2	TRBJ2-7	CATGGTYEQYF	TGTGCCACCGGGGGGACCTACGAGCAGTACTTC
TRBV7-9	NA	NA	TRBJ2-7	CASTPGYEQYF	TGTGCCAGCACGCCGGGGTACGAGCAGTACTTC
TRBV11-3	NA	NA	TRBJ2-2	CASSSGGMLTGELFF	TGTGCCAGCAGCTCTGGCGGGATGTTGACCGGGGAGCTGTTTTTT
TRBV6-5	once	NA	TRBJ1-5	CATRQGNQPQHF	TGTGCCACCCGACAGGGCAATCAGCCCCAGCATTTT
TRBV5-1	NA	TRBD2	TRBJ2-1	CASSFSGAIDEQFF	TGCGCCAGCAGCTTTAGCGGGGCGATCGATGAGCAGTTCTTC
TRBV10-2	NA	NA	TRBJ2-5	CASSESRETQYF	TGCGCCAGCAGTGAGTCTCGAGAGACCCAGTACTTC